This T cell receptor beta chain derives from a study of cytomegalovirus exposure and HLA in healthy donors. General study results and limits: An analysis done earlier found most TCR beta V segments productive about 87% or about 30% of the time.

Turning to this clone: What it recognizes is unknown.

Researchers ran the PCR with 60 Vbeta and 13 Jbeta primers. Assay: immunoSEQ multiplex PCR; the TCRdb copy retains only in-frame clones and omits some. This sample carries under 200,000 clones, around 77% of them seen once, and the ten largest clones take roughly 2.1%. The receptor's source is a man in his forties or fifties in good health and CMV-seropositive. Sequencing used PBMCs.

CDR3 sequence (DNA): TGTGCCAGCAGCGATAGCGGGGGGTTGATAGAGACCCAGTACTTC. This sequence encodes CASSDSGGLIETQYF. The chain employs TRBV9 and TRBJ2-5; 10 nucleotides agree with TRBD2. The CDR3 runs to 15 residues. V dropped 3 bases and J dropped 4; count of bases not matched to a gene: 6. Per germline, CDR1 SGDLS and CDR2 YYNGEE. Full variable domain (remainder filled in from reference TRBV9 and TRBJ2-5): DSGVTQTPKHLITATGQRVTLRCSPRSGDLSVYWYQQSLDQGLQFLIQYYNGEERAKGNILERFSAQQFPDLHSELNLSSLELGDSALYFCASSDSGGLIETQYFGPGTRLLVL.